The entry below describes one T cell receptor (beta chain). The PCR ran on 60 Vbeta and 13 Jbeta primers. TCRdb keeps only in-frame clones here, not all; method: immunoSEQ multiplex PCR. The sample includes 120,000 or so clones, around three quarters of them seen just once. The data were taken from a study of cytomegalovirus exposure and HLA in healthy donors. Germline CDR1 is MNHNS and CDR2 is SASEGT. Trimming stripped 0 bases from V and 2 bases from J, with 14 bases between. The CDR3 sequence is 16 residues long. This TCR came from a man aged 18 to 35 in good health and CMV-seronegative. This chain joins TRBV6-1 and TRBJ2-7; perhaps TRBD2 as D (5 bases). Sequencing input: PBMCs. The CDR3 DNA reads TGTGCCAGCAGTGAAGCGTCTGGCGGGCCCCCCTACGAGCAGTACTTC. Its translation: CASSEASGGPPYEQYF.